These 25 T cell receptor beta chains came from one sample sequenced in a study of CD8+ T cells in alopecia areata. RNA, once extracted, was reverse transcribed into cDNA for use as the sequencing template. TCRdb's copy holds only in-frame clones and misses some; the assay was immunoSEQ multiplex PCR. The sample includes 95,000 to 120,000 clones, approximately 51% seen only once; the top ten take 3% to 3.5%. Described treatment: oral pan-JAK inhibitor, 5-10 mg twice daily. Material: CD4+ T cells sorted from blood, obtained at week 24, from a patient treated with tofacitinib. Receptors originate from a human donor with alopecia areata.

The chain is built from TRBV28 and TRBJ2-7; 9 bases map to TRBD1. The CDR3 length is 14 residues. Trimming cost V 5 bases and J 2 bases; bases outside gene matches: 4. CDR1 MDHEN and CDR2 SYDVKM come from the germline V gene. CDR3 sequence reads: CASSPGQGPYEQYF. As DNA, the CDR3 is TGTGCCAGCAGTCCGGGACAGGGCCCCTACGAGCAGTACTTC.

The chain employs TRBV9 and TRBJ1-4, with 9 bases lining up with TRBD1. The V segment lost 3 bases and the J segment 10 bases; nucleotides outside the gene matches: 7. Per the germline V gene, CDR1 is SGDLS and CDR2 is YYNGEE. The CDR3 covers 14 residues. In DNA form, the CDR3 reads TGTGCCAGCAGCGGCACAGGGGGCTCGGGAAAACTGTTTTTT. Translated: CASSGTGGSGKLFF.

V gene TRBV7-9 combines with J gene TRBJ2-3, with D perhaps assigned TRBD1 or TRBD2 (6 bases each). This CDR3 is built from 16 residues. Germline assignment: CDR1 SEHNR and CDR2 FQNEAQ (reference sequence). V shed 5 bases and J shed 2 bases, with 17 bases lying between them. The DNA of the CDR3 is TGTGCCAGCAGCACCCCTAGGGGGGTTAACACAGATACGCAGTATTTT. Protein: CASSTPRGVNTDTQYF.

This clone was seen once. V is TRBV5-1 and J is TRBJ2-5; D perhaps matches TRBD1 (5 bases). CDR1 and CDR2 from the germline V gene are SGHRS and YFSETQ. V was pared by 4 bases and J by 0 bases, with 13 bases between. The CDR3 has 15 amino acids. The CDR3 DNA reads TGCGCCAGCAGCCTGGGGCCAGGGTACCAAGAGACCCAGTACTTC. It specifies CASSLGPGYQETQYF.

The V call is TRBV18, the J call TRBJ2-2; D possibly uses TRBD1 or TRBD2 (5 bases each). The V and J ends lost 3 bases and 5 bases respectively, with 16 bases between them. This CDR3 contains 16 residues. In germline, CDR1 is KGHSH, CDR2 LQKENI. The CDR3 DNA follows: TGTGCCAGCTCACCGGCAGGGACGACGAGGACCGGGGAGCTGTTTTTT. This gives the protein CASSPAGTTRTGELFF.

The chain combines TRBV6-5 with TRBJ1-2; D is unresolved. This CDR3 spans 13 amino acids. V was trimmed by 0 bases and J by 3 bases, leaving 5 bases between them. Germline lookup yields CDR1 MNHEY and CDR2 SVGAGI. The CDR3 loop reads CASSYSGYYGYTF. DNA for the CDR3: TGTGCCAGCAGTTACTCAGGATACTATGGCTACACCTTC.

This clone has a handful of counts. The chain employs TRBV19 and TRBJ1-6, with 8 positions matching TRBD1. The CDR3 runs to 14 residues. CDR1 and CDR2 from the germline V gene are LNHDA and SQIVND (reference sequence). V was pared by 6 bases and J by 4 bases, with 2 bases of the junction left unmatched. In DNA form, the CDR3 reads TGTGCCAGTAGCCGACAGGGGTATAATTCACCCCTCCACTTT. It specifies CASSRQGYNSPLHF. Combining the CDR3 with reference TRBV19 and TRBJ1-6 gives the whole variable domain DGGITQSPKYLFRKEGQNVTLSCEQNLNHDAMYWYRQDPGQGLRLIYYSQIVNDFQKGDIAEGYSVSREKKESFPLTVTSAQKNPTAFYLCASSRQGYNSPLHFGNGTRLTVT.

This clone was counted only a few times. V usage is TRBV6-1 and J usage is TRBJ2-5; D may be TRBD2 (5 bases). Trimming removed 4 bases from V and 4 bases from J, with 22 bases in between. Germline CDR1 MNHNS, CDR2 SASEGT. This CDR3 contains 17 residues. Here the CDR3 DNA reads TGTGCCAGCAGTGCCCTCGAAGCGGCTCCCCATCGAGAGACCCAGTACTTC. This sequence encodes CASSALEAAPHRETQYF.

In this sample, this clone turned up once. The rearrangement links TRBV5-1 to TRBJ1-2, with D unclear. CDR1 is SGHRS and CDR2 is YFSETQ in the germline V gene. V was cut by 0 bases and J by 7 bases, with 7 bases left in between. There are 12 residues in the CDR3. Here the CDR3 DNA reads TGCGCCAGCAGCTTGGACGGGGTTGGCTACACCTTC. Translated: CASSLDGVGYTF.

This clone was recorded a few times. The chain combines TRBV2 with TRBJ2-4, with 8 bases aligning to TRBD1. J was trimmed by 3 bases and V by 6 bases; bases with no gene match: 7. This CDR3 comprises 15 residues. Germline lookup yields CDR1 SNHLY and CDR2 FYNNEI. CDR3 region: CASSLGQVRKNIQYF. CDR3 in DNA: TGTGCCAGCAGCCTGGGACAGGTGCGCAAAAACATTCAGTACTTC.

This chain connects TRBV6-5 to TRBJ1-5; D remains unclear. Deletions cut 7 bases from V and 0 bases from J, with 13 bases between. CDR1 and CDR2 from the germline V gene are MNHEY and SVGAGI. The CDR3 has 15 amino acids. The CDR3 DNA is TGTGCCAGCACCAACGGACTGAATAGCAATCAGCCCCAGCATTTT. It codes for CASTNGLNSNQPQHF.

This chain links TRBV6-5 with TRBJ2-2, with D unclear. Trimming left V 6 bases short and J 6 bases short, with 8 bases between. Germline values: CDR1 MNHEY, CDR2 SVGAGI. The CDR3 has 12 residues. The CDR3 sequence: CASSRTPGELFF. The DNA of the CDR3 is TGTGCCAGCAGCCGCACTCCCGGGGAGCTGTTTTTT.

This clone showed up just a few times. The chain carries TRBV4-3 and TRBJ1-2; no definite D call. Per germline, CDR1 LGHNA and CDR2 YSLEER. Between the trimmed V and J ends, which lost 4 bases and 8 bases, there was a span of 14 bases. CDR3 length equals 13 residues. The CDR3 DNA sequence: TGCGCCAGCAGCCCGCAAGGGAGTGGGGGCTACACCTTC. Translating it yields CASSPQGSGGYTF.

V is TRBV25-1 and J is TRBJ2-1; 10 bases match TRBD2. Germline trimming cut 6 bases from V and 5 bases from J; bases unmatched to any gene: 10. The length of the CDR3 is 16 residues. Germline CDR1 reads MGHDK; CDR2 reads SYGVNS. The CDR3 DNA is TGTGCCAGCAGGAGTGATCGACTAGCGGGCCACAATGAGCAGTTCTTC. The encoded protein is CASRSDRLAGHNEQFF.

The chain has TRBV29-1 and TRBJ2-6; D is possibly TRBD2 (5 bases). The CDR3 contains 14 residues. CDR1 SQVTM and CDR2 ANQGSEA come from the germline V gene. The V end lost 6 bases, the J end lost 4 bases, and 13 bases lay between the germline ends. CDR3 coding DNA: TGCAGCGTCCCGTCTTGGAGGGGGGCCAACGTCCTGACTTTC. Translated, it gives CSVPSWRGANVLTF.

The V and J genes are TRBV2 and TRBJ1-3; D might be TRBD1 (5 bases). Germline lookup yields CDR1 SNHLY and CDR2 FYNNEI. The CDR3 loop spans 14 amino acids. Trimming stripped 7 bases from V and 4 bases from J, with 14 bases between. CDR3 loop: CASMMGVAGNTIYF. DNA of the CDR3: TGTGCCAGCATGATGGGGGTCGCCGGAAACACCATATATTTT.

The chain carries TRBV15 and TRBJ1-1; D unclear. The V gene lost 1 base and the J gene lost 0 bases, with 9 bases spanning the gap. Germline V CDR1 and CDR2: LNHNV, YYDKDF (reference sequence). There are 15 residues in the CDR3. Here the CDR3 DNA reads TGTGCCACCAGCAGAGGCGGGAACATGAACACTGAAGCTTTCTTT. Translating gives CATSRGGNMNTEAFF.

The V and J genes are TRBV25-1 and TRBJ2-7, with TRBD1 as a possible D gene (6 bases). This CDR3 is 13 amino acids long. Trimming took off 8 bases at V and 3 bases at J, with 14 bases between the two ends. Germline CDR1 is MGHDK and CDR2 is SYGVNS. The CDR3 DNA sequence: TGTGCCAGCGTAGGACAGATTAACTACGAGCAGTACTTC. It is translated as CASVGQINYEQYF.

The chain has TRBV11-1 and TRBJ2-7; 9 bases are a match to TRBD1. There are 13 residues in the CDR3. Germline CDR1 and CDR2: SGHAT and FQDESV (reference sequence). Trimming took 5 bases from V and 5 from J; bases not matched to a gene: 4. CDR3 residues: CASSKQGADEQYF. In DNA form, the CDR3 reads TGTGCCAGCAGCAAACAGGGGGCCGACGAGCAGTACTTC.

This clone was observed once. The rearrangement uses TRBV6-5 and TRBJ2-2; 7 positions agree with TRBD1. CDR3 length: 14 amino acids. With V trimmed by 6 bases and J by 0 bases, 1 base remained unmatched. Germline V gene data show CDR1 as MNHEY and CDR2 as SVGAGI. The CDR3 region has the DNA TGTGCCAGCAGCGGGACAGCGAACACCGGGGAGCTGTTTTTT. Translating gives CASSGTANTGELFF.

The chain is built from TRBV29-1 and TRBJ2-1; a possible D gene is TRBD1 (6 bases). Between the trimmed V and J ends, which lost 7 bases and 0 bases, there was a span of 13 bases. Germline V gene lookup returns CDR1 SQVTM and CDR2 ANQGSEA. This CDR3 region has 14 residues. The CDR3 bases are TGCAGCGGTATCACAGGGAGCTCCTACAATGAGCAGTTCTTC. Translation: CSGITGSSYNEQFF.

A few counts support this clone. The chain employs TRBV5-5 and TRBJ2-5; no definite D call. CDR1 and CDR2 (germline): SGHKS, YYEKEE (reference sequence). This CDR3 region has 12 residues. Trimming took off 3 bases at V and 5 bases at J, with 8 bases between the two ends. This CDR3 reads CASSSRGETQYF. The CDR3 coding sequence is TGTGCCAGCAGCTCCCGCGGTGAGACCCAGTACTTC.

This CDR3 reads CASQGQGEEKLFF. Here the CDR3 DNA reads TGTGCCAGCCAGGGACAGGGAGAGGAAAAACTGTTTTTT. The chain is built from TRBV7-9 and TRBJ1-4, with 9 bases matching TRBD1. CDR1 is SEHNR and CDR2 is FQNEAQ in the germline V gene (reference sequence). The CDR3 consists of 13 residues. After removal of 8 bases from V and 8 bases from J, the junction contained 6 bases not matched to a gene.

V and J are TRBV5-1 and TRBJ1-1; the match to TRBD1 covers 7 bases. CDR1 and CDR2 from the germline V gene are SGHRS and YFSETQ. After removal of 0 bases from V and 1 base from J, the junction contained 3 bases not matched to a gene. There are 15 residues in the CDR3. The CDR3 reads CASSLEAGGNTEAFF. Here the CDR3 DNA reads TGCGCCAGCAGCTTGGAGGCAGGGGGGAACACTGAAGCTTTCTTT.

The chain couples TRBV30 to TRBJ2-7; 8 bases fit TRBD1. J gave up 2 bases and V 5 bases, and 2 bases lay outside the gene matches. Germline V gene data show CDR1 as GTSNPN and CDR2 as SVGIG (reference sequence). There are 12 residues in the CDR3. The CDR3 sequence: CAWSRGPYEQYF. CDR3 nucleotides: TGTGCCTGGTCCAGGGGGCCCTACGAGCAGTACTTC. Using reference TRBV30 and TRBJ2-7 for the parts outside the CDR3, the full variable domain is SQTIHQWPATLVQPVGSPLSLECTVEGTSNPNLYWYRQAAGRGLQLLFYSVGIGQISSEVPQNLSASRPQDRQFILSSKKLLLSDSGFYLCAWSRGPYEQYFGPGTRLTVT.